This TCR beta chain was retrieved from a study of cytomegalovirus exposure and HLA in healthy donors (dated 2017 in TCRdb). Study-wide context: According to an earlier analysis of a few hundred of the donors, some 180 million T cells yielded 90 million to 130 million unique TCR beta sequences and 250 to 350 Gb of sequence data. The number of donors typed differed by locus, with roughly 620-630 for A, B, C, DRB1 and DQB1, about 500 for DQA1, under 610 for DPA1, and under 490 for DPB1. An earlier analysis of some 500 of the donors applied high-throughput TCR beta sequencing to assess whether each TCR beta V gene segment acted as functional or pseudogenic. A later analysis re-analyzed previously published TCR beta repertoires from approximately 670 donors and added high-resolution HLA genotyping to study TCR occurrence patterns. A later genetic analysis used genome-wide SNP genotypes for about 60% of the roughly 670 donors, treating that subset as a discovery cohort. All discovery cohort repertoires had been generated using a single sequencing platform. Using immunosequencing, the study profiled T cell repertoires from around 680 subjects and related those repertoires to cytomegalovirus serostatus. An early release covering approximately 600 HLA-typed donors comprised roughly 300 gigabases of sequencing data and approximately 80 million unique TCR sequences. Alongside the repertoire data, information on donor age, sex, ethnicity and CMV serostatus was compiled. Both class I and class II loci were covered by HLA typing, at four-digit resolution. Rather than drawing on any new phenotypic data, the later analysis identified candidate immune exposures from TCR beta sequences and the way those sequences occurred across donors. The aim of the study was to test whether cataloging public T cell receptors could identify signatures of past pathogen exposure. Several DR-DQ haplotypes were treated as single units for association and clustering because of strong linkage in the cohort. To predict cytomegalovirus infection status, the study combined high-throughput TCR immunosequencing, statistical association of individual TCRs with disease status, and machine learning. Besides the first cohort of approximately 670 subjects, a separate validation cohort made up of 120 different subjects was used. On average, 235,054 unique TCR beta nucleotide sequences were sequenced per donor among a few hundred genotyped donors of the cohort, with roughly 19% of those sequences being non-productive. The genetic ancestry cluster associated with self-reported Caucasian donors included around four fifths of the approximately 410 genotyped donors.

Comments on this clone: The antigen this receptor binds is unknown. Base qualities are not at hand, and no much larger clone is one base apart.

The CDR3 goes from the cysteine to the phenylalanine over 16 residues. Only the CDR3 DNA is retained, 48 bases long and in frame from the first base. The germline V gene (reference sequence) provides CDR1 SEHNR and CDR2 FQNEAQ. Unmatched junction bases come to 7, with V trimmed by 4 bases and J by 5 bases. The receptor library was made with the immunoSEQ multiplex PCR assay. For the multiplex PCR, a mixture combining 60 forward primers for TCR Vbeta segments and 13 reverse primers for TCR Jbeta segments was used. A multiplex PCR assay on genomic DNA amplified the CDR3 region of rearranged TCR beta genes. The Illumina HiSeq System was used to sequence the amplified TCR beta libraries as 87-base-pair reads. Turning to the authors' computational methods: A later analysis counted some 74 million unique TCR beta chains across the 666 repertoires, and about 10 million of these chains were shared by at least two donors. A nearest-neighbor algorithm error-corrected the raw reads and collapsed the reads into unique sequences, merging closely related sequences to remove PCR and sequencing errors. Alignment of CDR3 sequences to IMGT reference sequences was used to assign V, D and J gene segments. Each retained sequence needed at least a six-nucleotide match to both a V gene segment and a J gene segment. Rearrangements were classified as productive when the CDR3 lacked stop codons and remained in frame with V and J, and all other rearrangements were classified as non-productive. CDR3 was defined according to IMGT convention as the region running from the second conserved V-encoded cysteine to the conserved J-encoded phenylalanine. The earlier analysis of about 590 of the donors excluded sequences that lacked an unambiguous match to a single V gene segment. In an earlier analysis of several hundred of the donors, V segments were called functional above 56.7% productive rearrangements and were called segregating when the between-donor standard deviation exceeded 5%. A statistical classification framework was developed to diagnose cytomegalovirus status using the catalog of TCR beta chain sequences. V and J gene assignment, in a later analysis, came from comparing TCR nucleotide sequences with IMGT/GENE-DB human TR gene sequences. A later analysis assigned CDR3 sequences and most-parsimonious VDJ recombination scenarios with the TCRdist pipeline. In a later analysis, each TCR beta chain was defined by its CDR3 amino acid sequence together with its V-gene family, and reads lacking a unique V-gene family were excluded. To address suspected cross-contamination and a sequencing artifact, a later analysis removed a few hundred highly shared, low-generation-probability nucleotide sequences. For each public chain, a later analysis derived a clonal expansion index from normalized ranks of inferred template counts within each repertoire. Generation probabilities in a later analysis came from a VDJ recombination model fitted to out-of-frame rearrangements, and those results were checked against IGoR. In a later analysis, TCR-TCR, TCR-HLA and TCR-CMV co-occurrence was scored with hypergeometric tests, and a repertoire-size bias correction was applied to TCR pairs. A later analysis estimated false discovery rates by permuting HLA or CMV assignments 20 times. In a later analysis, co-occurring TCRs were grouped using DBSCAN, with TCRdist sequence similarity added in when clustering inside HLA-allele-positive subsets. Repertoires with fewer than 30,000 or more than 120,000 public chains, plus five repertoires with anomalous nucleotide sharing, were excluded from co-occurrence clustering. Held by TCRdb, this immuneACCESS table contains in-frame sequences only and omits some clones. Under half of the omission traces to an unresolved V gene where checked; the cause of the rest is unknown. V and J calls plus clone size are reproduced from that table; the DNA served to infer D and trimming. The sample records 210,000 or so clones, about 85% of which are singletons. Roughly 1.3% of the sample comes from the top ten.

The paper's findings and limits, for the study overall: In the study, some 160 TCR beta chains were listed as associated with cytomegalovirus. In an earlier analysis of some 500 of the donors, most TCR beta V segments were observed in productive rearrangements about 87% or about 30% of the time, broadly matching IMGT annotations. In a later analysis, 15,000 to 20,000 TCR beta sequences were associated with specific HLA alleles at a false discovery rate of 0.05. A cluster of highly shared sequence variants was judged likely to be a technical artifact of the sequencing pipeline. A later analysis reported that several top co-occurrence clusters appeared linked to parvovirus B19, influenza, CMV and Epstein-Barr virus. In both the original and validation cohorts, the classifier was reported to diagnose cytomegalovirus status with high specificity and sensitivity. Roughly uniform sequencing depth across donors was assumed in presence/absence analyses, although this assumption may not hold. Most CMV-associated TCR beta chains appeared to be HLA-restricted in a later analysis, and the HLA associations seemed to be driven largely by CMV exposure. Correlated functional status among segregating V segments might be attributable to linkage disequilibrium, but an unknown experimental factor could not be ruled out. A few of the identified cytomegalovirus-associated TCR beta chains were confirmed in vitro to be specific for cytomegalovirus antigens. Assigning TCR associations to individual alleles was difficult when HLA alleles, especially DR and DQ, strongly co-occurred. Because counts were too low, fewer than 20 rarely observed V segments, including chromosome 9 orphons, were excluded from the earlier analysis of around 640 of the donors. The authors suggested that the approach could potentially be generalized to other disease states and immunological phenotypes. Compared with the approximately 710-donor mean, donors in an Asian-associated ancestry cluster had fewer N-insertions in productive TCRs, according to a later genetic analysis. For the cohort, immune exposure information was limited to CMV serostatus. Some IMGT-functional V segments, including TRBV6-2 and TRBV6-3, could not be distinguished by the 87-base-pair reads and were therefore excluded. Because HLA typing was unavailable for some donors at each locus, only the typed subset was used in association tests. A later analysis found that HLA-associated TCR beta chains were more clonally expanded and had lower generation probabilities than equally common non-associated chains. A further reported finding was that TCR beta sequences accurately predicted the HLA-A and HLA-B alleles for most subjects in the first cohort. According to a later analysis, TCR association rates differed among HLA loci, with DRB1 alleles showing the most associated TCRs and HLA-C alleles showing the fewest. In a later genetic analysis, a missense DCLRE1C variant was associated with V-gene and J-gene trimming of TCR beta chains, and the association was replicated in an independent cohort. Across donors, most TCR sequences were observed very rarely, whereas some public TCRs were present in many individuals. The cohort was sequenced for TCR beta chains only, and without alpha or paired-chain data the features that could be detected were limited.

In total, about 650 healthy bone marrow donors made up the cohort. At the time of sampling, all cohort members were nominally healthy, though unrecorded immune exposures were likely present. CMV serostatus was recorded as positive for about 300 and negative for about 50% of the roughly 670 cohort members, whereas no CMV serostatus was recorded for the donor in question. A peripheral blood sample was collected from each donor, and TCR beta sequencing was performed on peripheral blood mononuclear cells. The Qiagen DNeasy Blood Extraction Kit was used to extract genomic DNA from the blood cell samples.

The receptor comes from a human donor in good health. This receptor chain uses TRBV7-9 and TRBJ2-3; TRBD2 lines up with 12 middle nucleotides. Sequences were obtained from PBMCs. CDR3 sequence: CASSSPSGRAVDTQYF. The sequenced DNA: TGTGCCAGCAGCTCCCCTAGCGGGAGGGCGGTAGATACGCAGTATTTT.